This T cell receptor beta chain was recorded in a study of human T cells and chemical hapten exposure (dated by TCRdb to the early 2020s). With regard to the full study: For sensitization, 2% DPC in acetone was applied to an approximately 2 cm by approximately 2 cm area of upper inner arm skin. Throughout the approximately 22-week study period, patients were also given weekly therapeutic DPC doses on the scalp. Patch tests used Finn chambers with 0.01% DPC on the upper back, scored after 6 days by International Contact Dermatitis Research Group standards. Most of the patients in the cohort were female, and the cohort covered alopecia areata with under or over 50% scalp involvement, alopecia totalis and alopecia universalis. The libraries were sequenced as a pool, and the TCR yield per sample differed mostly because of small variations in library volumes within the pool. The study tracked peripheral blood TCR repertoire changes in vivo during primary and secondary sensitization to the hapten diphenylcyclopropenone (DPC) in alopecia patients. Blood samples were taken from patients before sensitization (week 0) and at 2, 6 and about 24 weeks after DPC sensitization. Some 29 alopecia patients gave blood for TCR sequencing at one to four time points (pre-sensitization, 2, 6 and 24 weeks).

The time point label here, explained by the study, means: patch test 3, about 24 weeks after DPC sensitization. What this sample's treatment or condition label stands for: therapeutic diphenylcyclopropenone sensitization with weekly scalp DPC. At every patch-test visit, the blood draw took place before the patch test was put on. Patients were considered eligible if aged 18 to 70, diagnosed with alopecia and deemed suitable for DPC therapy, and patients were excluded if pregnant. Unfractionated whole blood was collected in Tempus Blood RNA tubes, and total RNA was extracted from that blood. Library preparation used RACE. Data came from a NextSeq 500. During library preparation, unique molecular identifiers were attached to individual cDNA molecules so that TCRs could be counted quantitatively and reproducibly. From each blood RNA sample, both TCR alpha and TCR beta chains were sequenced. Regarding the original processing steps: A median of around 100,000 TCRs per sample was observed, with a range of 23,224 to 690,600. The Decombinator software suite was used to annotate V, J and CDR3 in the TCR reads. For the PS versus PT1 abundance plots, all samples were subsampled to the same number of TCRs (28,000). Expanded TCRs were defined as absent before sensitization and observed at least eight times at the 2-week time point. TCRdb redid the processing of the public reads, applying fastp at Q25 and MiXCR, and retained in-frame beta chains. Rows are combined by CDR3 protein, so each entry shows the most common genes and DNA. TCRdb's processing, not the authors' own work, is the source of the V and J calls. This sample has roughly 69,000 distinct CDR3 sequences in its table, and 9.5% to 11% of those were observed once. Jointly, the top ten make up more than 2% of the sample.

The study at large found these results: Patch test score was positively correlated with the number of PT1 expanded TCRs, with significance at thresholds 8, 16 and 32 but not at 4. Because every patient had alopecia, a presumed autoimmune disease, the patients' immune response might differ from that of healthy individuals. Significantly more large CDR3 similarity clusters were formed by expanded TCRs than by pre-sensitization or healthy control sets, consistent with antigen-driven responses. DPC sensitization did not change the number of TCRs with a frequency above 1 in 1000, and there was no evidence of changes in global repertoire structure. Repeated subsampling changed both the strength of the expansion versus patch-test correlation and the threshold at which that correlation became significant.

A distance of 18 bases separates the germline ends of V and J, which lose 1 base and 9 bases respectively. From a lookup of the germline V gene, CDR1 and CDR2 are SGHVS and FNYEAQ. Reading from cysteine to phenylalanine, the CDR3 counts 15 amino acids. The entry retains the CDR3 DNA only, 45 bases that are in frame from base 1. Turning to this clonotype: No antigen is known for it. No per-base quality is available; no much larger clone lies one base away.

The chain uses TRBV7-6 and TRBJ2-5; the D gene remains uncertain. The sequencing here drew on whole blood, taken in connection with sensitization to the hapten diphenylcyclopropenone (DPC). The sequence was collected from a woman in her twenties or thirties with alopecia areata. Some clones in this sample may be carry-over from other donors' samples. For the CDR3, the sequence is CASSLEALGQIAQYF. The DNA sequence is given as TGTGCCAGCAGCTTAGAGGCCCTCGGGCAGATTGCCCAGTACTTC.